These 9 T cell receptor beta chains originate from one sample sequenced in a study of vaccination effects on CD4 cells after COVID-19. This table comes from immunoSEQ multiplex PCR, and its TCRdb copy is limited to in-frame clones, with some not included. The top ten clones hold more than 12% of a sample with 25,000 to 35,000 clones, over 70% of them seen once. Antigen specificity for these receptors is unknown. Antigen-specific CD4+ T cell clonotypes were called by their expansion after viral peptide-pool culture in ViraFEST. Following 10 days of culture, CD4+ T cells were isolated. Each participant was administered two doses of either the BNT162b2 or the mRNA-1273 vaccine. This specimen was CD4+ T cells from PBMCs cultured with HCoV-229E spike peptides, taken after COVID-19 vaccination. The receptors were sampled from a human donor who received a COVID-19 vaccine.

The J gene is TRBJ2-2, the V gene TRBV3-1 (or the pseudogene TRBV3-2), with D perhaps matching TRBD2 (5 bases). Between the trimmed V and J ends, which lost 2 bases and 8 bases, there was a span of 12 bases. The germline V gene encodes CDR1 LGHDT and CDR2 YNNKEL (reference sequence). This CDR3 has 14 amino acids. Here the CDR3 DNA reads TGTGCCAGCAGCCAACTACTAGAGTCGGGGGAGCTGTTTTTT. Translated, it gives CASSQLLESGELFF.

This chain uses TRBV7-6 with TRBJ2-2; 7 nucleotides line up with TRBD2. CDR1 is SGHVS, CDR2 FNYEAQ, per germline. V dropped 5 bases and J dropped 4; count of bases not matched to a gene: 10. The CDR3 loop spans 16 amino acids. In nucleotides, the CDR3 is TGTGCCAGCAGCCTATTAGGCGGGAGCCGCACCGGGGAGCTGTTTTTT. This encodes CASSLLGGSRTGELFF.

This clone was found a few times. J is TRBJ1-1 and V is TRBV6-5; D is possibly TRBD1 (5 bases). From germline, CDR1 is MNHEY and CDR2 SVGAGI. Trimming took 7 bases from V and 3 from J, leaving 6 bases between them. There are 11 residues in the CDR3. In DNA form, the CDR3 reads TGTGCCAGCATAGGGGACACTGAAGCTTTCTTT. Its protein is CASIGDTEAFF.

This clone came up once. The rearrangement uses TRBV5-1 and TRBJ1-1; D unclear. The CDR3 spans 13 residues. Deletions cut 2 bases from V and 6 bases from J, with 11 bases between. Germline values: CDR1 SGHRS, CDR2 YFSETQ. CDR3 protein: CASSFSREAEAFF. The CDR3 DNA sequence: TGCGCCAGCAGCTTTAGTAGGGAGGCTGAAGCTTTCTTT.

This sequence joins TRBV9 and TRBJ2-3, with 9 bases aligning to TRBD2. V gave up 4 bases and J gave up 0 bases; unmatched junction bases: 3. This CDR3 has 15 residues. In germline, CDR1 is SGDLS, CDR2 YYNGEE. As DNA, the CDR3 is TGTGCCAGCAGCATGACTAGCGGTAGCACAGATACGCAGTATTTT. As protein: CASSMTSGSTDTQYF. The entire variable domain, with the rest obtained from reference TRBV9 and TRBJ2-3, is as follows: DSGVTQTPKHLITATGQRVTLRCSPRSGDLSVYWYQQSLDQGLQFLIQYYNGEERAKGNILERFSAQQFPDLHSELNLSSLELGDSALYFCASSMTSGSTDTQYFGPGTRLTVL.

The genes are TRBV5-6 and TRBJ2-2, with D uncertain. Germline values: CDR1 SGHDT, CDR2 YYEEEE. V lost 2 bases and J 4 bases, leaving 3 bases between the germline ends. The CDR3 has 12 residues. CDR3 sequence: CASSFSTGELFF. In DNA, the CDR3 is TGTGCCAGCAGCTTCAGCACCGGGGAGCTGTTTTTT.

The chain couples TRBV5-1 to TRBJ2-3; TRBD2 aligns across 12 bases. This CDR3 is built from 16 residues. Germline V lookup: CDR1 SGHRS, CDR2 YFSETQ. V lost 0 bases, J lost 11 bases, and 10 bases stayed unmatched. The CDR3 reads CASSLALAGGESWQYF. CDR3 nucleotides: TGCGCCAGCAGCTTGGCCCTAGCGGGAGGGGAGTCGTGGCAGTATTTT.

The chain links TRBV2 to TRBJ2-2; 7 nucleotides match TRBD1. This CDR3 is built from 14 residues. V shed 8 bases and J 2 bases; nucleotides not matched to a gene: 5. Per the germline V gene, CDR1 is SNHLY and CDR2 is FYNNEI. This CDR3 is CASLRDRNTGELFF. DNA for the CDR3: TGTGCCAGCCTTAGGGACAGAAACACCGGGGAGCTGTTTTTT.

This clone has just one count. The CDR3 protein is CASSYPRTGINEQFF. In nucleotides, the CDR3 is TGTGCCAGCAGTTACCCCCGGACAGGGATCAATGAGCAGTTCTTC. The J gene is TRBJ2-1, the V gene TRBV6-2 or TRBV6-3; 8 bases match TRBD1. V was pared by 2 bases and J by 6 bases, with 6 bases of the junction left unmatched. The CDR3 length is 15 residues. CDR1 is MNHEY, CDR2 SVGEGT, per germline.